This T cell receptor beta chain was profiled in a study of PD-1 blockade in classical Hodgkin lymphoma (dated by TCRdb to 2018 to 2021). With respect to the entire study: Nivolumab dosing was 3 mg/kg intravenously every 2 weeks, continuing until either disease progression or unacceptable toxicity. A peripheral blood immune signature of response to PD-1 blockade in classical Hodgkin lymphoma was defined using TCR beta sequencing and CyTOF.

Points on this clone: The antigen it recognizes is unknown. Per-nucleotide qualities are absent, and no much larger clonotype sits a single base away.

Results and caveats for the whole study, not just this receptor: The study was limited to a single clinical trial cohort, and causes of repertoire differences, possibly disease activity or prior therapy, remained undefined. Among trial patients, those achieving complete response had baseline diversity similar to that of newly diagnosed patients, while diversity was significantly lower in partial responders and progressors. CD4+ but not CD8+ TCR diversity rose significantly by C4D1 (p=0.0027 vs p=0.16), most apparent in complete responders (p=0.02). Diversity was lower in patients who began nivolumab less than 1 year after ASCT, so these patients were left out of later analyses to avoid confounding by immune reconstitution. Newly diagnosed patients were reported to have lower baseline TCR diversity than healthy donors, and relapsed/refractory patients were reported to have lower baseline TCR diversity still.

What this sample's time point label stands for: cycle 2 day 1 (C2D1) of nivolumab. Every trial patient had relapsed after autologous stem cell transplantation, and cohorts A, B and C differed in prior brentuximab vedotin exposure. The trial cohort included more than 55 patients with relapsed/refractory classical Hodgkin lymphoma, and each patient had a best overall response of complete response, partial response or progressive disease. Trial patients were treated with single-agent nivolumab in the multi-cohort phase II CheckMate 205 trial. An independent review committee assessed best overall response using the 2007 International Working Group response criteria. Trial PBMCs were collected just before the start of nivolumab (C1D1) and during therapy at cycle 2 day 1 and cycle 4 day 1. Peripheral blood was collected in 8 mL Vacutainer Cell Preparation Tubes, from which PBMCs were isolated by centrifugation and then cryopreserved.

Genomic DNA was extracted with the Qiagen DNeasy kit from unsorted PBMCs and from negatively selected CD4+ and CD8+ fractions. Amplification of TCR beta CDR3 regions was done by immunoSEQ multiplex PCR with primers that anneal to V and J segments. A synthetic immune receptor repertoire was used to minimize amplification bias, and any remaining bias was removed computationally after sequencing. As for the original processing: Repertoire diversity was quantified as the Shannon entropy index using custom Python scripts. Unsorted, CD4+ and CD8+ repertoires were examined separately, except in combined analyses, for which CD4+ and CD8+ sequences were merged in silico. A clone was considered expanded if an increase in frequency of at least 2-fold after treatment relative to C1D1 was found, and a pseudocount of 0.5 was applied to clones undetected at baseline. Clones with 0 or 1 copy at C1D1 were classified as singleton clones, and clones with 2 or more copies were classified as non-singleton clones. Clones expanded in unsorted samples were assigned a CD4+, CD8+ or unknown annotation through matching of protein sequences in sorted samples from the same patient. Diversity changes from C1D1 to C4D1 were tested in paired samples using Wilcoxon tests. The source is immuneACCESS, and TCRdb retained only in-frame sequences with V and J called. Part of the clones is not carried over; for the studies checked, unresolved V genes explain less than half of this, and the remainder is unexplained. Clonal size and the V and J genes are those of that table, whereas D and trimming came from the DNA. This sample comprises around 26,000 clones, 65% to 80% of them detected only once. The ten largest clones take up about 8% of the sample.

The CDR3 starts with the cysteine, ends with the phenylalanine, and has 16 residues. The CDR3 DNA has 48 bases and is translated from base 1. CDR1 and CDR2 (SGHDN, FVKESK) derive from the germline V gene. V and J lose 6 bases and 2 bases, and a span of 20 bases separates them. The chain links TRBV14 with TRBJ2-7; the D call is possibly TRBD1 or TRBD2, each sharing 6 bases. This clonotype originated in a human donor with classical Hodgkin lymphoma. The sequencing used peripheral blood mononuclear cells (PBMCs), collected before the second cycle of nivolumab. The nucleotides read TGTGCCAGCAGTCTACCTCGGGGGCGACCACCCTACGAGCAGTACTTC. It specifies CASSLPRGRPPYEQYF. Extended through the reference TRBV14 and TRBJ2-7 proteins, this CDR3 yields the full variable domain: EAGVTQFPSHSVIEKGQTVTLRCDPISGHDNLYWYRRVMGKEIKFLLHFVKESKQDESGMPNNRFLAERTGGTYSTLKVQPAELEDSGVYFCASSLPRGRPPYEQYFGPGTRLTVT.